Listed below are T cell receptor beta chains from one sample, sequenced in a study of shared clonotypes between healthy human individuals. The assay was immunoSEQ multiplex PCR, and TCRdb's table has in-frame clones only and misses some. The sample holds 400,000 or so clones, about 96% seen once. What was sequenced was memory CD8+ T cells sorted from blood. These receptors were collected from a young man in good health. Each CDR3 is given with its conserved first and last residue. D genes are given only for firm matches. Size values are once, few and many counts, or a class for expanded clones, and some rows have none.

NA	NA	TRBJ1-1	TRBV6-6	TGTGCCAGCAGTTCTCCGGGGGCCTCTGAAAAAGCTTTCTTT	CASSSPGASEKAFF
NA	TRBD2	TRBJ2-3	TRBV6-4	TGTGCCAGCAGTTTGACTAGCCCCAGCACAGATACGCAGTATTTT	CASSLTSPSTDTQYF
NA	NA	TRBJ1-1	TRBV2	TGTGCCAGCCACCCCACGACGACAGGGAACACTGAAGCTTTCTTT	CASHPTTTGNTEAFF
NA	NA	TRBJ1-2	TRBV6-1	TGTGCCAGCAGTGATTCCCAGGTTTCTGGCTACACCTTC	CASSDSQVSGYTF
NA	NA	TRBJ1-5	TRBV6-6	TGTGCCAGCACTGGAGGGCTCTCTCAGCCCCAGCATTTT	CASTGGLSQPQHF
few	NA	TRBJ1-5	TRBV19	TGTGCCAGTAGTATACAGGGGCGTCAGCCCCAGCATTTT	CASSIQGRQPQHF
NA	TRBD2	TRBJ2-7	TRBV7-2	TGTGCCAGCAGCCATCTAGCGGGAGACTACGAGCAGTACTTC	CASSHLAGDYEQYF
once	TRBD1	TRBJ2-1	TRBV25-1	TGTGCCAGCAGTGAACGCTCGGACAGGGCCTACTACAATGAGCAGTTCTTC	CASSERSDRAYYNEQFF
NA	TRBD1	TRBJ2-3	TRBV15	TGTGCCACCAGCGGTTCCGGGACAGGGGGAGATACGCAGTATTTT	CATSGSGTGGDTQYF
NA	TRBD1	TRBJ2-5	TRBV10-2	TGCGCCAGCAGTCAGGGGGTAGAGACCCAGTACTTC	CASSQGVETQYF
NA	NA	TRBJ1-5	TRBV5-1	TGCGCCAGCAGCACAGGGACGGCTCAAGAGCCCCAGCATTTT	CASSTGTAQEPQHF
NA	NA	TRBJ2-7	TRBV5-1	TGCGCCAGCAGCTTGGCCTCGGGCGAGCAGTACTTC	CASSLASGEQYF
once	NA	TRBJ2-2	TRBV7-8	TGTGCCAGCAGCTTAGATCTGGGGGCGTACACCGGGGAGCTGTTTTTT	CASSLDLGAYTGELFF
NA	NA	TRBJ1-5	TRBV6-1	TGTGCCAGCAGTGAATTGGGAGATAGCAATCAGCCCCAGCATTTT	CASSELGDSNQPQHF
NA	NA	TRBJ2-1	TRBV28	TGTGCCAGCAGTTTGCTAGCGTCGGGACTCAATGAGCAGTTCTTC	CASSLLASGLNEQFF
NA	NA	TRBJ2-7	TRBV10-3	TGTGCCATCAGTGGTGAGCGGAGGAGCTCCTACGAGCAGTACTTC	CAISGERRSSYEQYF
NA	NA	TRBJ2-3	TRBV7-2	TGTGCCAGCGCACGGACCAGTGCAAGGACAGATACGCAGTATTTT	CASARTSARTDTQYF
NA	NA	TRBJ1-4	TRBV28	TGTGCCAGCAGTTTAGAAGGGTTGGGTGAAAAACTGTTTTTT	CASSLEGLGEKLFF
NA	NA	TRBJ1-4	TRBV5-1	TGCGCCAGCAGCTTTGAGGGGGCTAATGAAAAACTGTTTTTT	CASSFEGANEKLFF
NA	NA	TRBJ1-1	TRBV20-1	TGCAGTGCTAGAGGGGGATCTGAAGCTTTCTTT	CSARGGSEAFF
once	NA	TRBJ1-2	TRBV28	TGTGCCAGCAGTCCAATGAGGCAGGCGACAGTTAACTATGGCTACACCTTC	CASSPMRQATVNYGYTF
NA	NA	TRBJ1-5	TRBV7-9	TGTGCCAGCAGCCAGGACGTATATAGCAATCAGCCCCAGCATTTT	CASSQDVYSNQPQHF
NA	NA	TRBJ2-5	TRBV5-1	TGCGCCAGCAGGAAAGGGATTGGAGAGACCCAGTACTTC	CASRKGIGETQYF
few	NA	TRBJ2-7	TRBV7-9	TGTGCCAGCAGCTTGGTAGTGGGCGAGCAGTACTTC	CASSLVVGEQYF
NA	NA	TRBJ2-1	TRBV13	TGTGCCAGCAGCGGAGGTTGGACAAAGGATGAGCAGTTCTTC	CASSGGWTKDEQFF
NA	TRBD2	TRBJ2-5	TRBV27	TGTGCCAGCAGTTTATGGGCGGGAGAAGAGACCCAGTACTTC	CASSLWAGEETQYF
NA	TRBD2	TRBJ2-7	TRBV5-4	TGTGCCAGCACCGGATCGGTTCAAGGGACTAGCGGGGGTATCGAGCAGTACTTC	CASTGSVQGTSGGIEQYF
NA	TRBD1	TRBJ2-7	TRBV7-9	TGTGCCAGCAGCTCGACAGGGTACGAGCAGTACTTC	CASSSTGYEQYF
once	NA	TRBJ2-2	TRBV5-4	TGTGCCAGCACGACGGGAAGGGGGGAGCTGTTTTTT	CASTTGRGELFF
once	NA	TRBJ2-7	TRBV18	TGTGCCAGCTCACCATTCGACCGTAGAGTGGTGGGCTACGAGCAGTACTTC	CASSPFDRRVVGYEQYF
NA	NA	TRBJ2-7	TRBV21-1	TGTGCCAGTGGGACTAGCGGGAGTGACGAGCAGTACTTC	CASGTSGSDEQYF
NA	NA	TRBJ2-5	TRBV2	TGTGCCAGCAGTGACAGGCAAGAGACCCAGTACTTC	CASSDRQETQYF
NA	NA	TRBJ2-7	TRBV21-1	TGTGCCAGCAGCAAACTCCCCCCCCTAGCGGGAGGGGACGAGCAGTACTTC	CASSKLPPLAGGDEQYF
NA	NA	TRBJ1-2	TRBV28	TGTGCCAGCAGTTTTTCTCCCCCGAACTATGGCTACACCTTC	CASSFSPPNYGYTF
NA	NA	TRBJ2-4	TRBV15	TGTGCCACCCGGGTCCTCCCGGCCACCAAAAACATTCAGTACTTC	CATRVLPATKNIQYF
NA	NA	TRBJ2-7	TRBV7-7	TGTGCTAGCAGCATAGAACAGGGATCGGGCGAGCAGTACTTC	CASSIEQGSGEQYF
NA	NA	TRBJ2-7	TRBV30	TGTGCCTGGAGTGTTACTAGCAACGAGCAGTACTTC	CAWSVTSNEQYF
NA	NA	TRBJ1-4	TRBV11-2	TGTGCCAGCAGCTTAGAGCGCACGGGTAATGAAAAACTGTTTTTT	CASSLERTGNEKLFF
NA	NA	TRBJ1-3	TRBV5-1	TGCGCCAGCAGTCGAGGGGGGGCCGCCTCTGGAAACACCATATATTTT	CASSRGGAASGNTIYF
NA	NA	TRBJ2-1	TRBV9	TGTGCCAGCAGCGGGAATGAGCAGTTCTTC	CASSGNEQFF
NA	TRBD2	TRBJ2-5	TRBV5-1	TGCGCCAGCAGTTTAGCGGGTGGAGAGACCCAGTACTTC	CASSLAGGETQYF
NA	TRBD2	TRBJ2-1	TRBV7-2	TGTGCCAGCAGCTTCCTAGCGGGAGTCTACAATGAGCAGTTCTTC	CASSFLAGVYNEQFF
NA	NA	TRBJ1-3	TRBV7-9	TGTGCCAGCAGCTTATTGGAGTATCTAAGCTCTGGAAACACCATATATTTT	CASSLLEYLSSGNTIYF
NA	NA	TRBJ2-7	TRBV19	TGTGCCAGTAGTACAAGTGAGGGCTACGAGCAGTACTTC	CASSTSEGYEQYF
NA	TRBD2	TRBJ2-3	TRBV5-6	TGTGCCAGCAGCTTGTGGGCGGGGGACACAGATACGCAGTATTTT	CASSLWAGDTDTQYF
NA	NA	TRBJ2-2	TRBV5-5	TGTGCCAGCAGCCTCCCTGGGGCGACCGGGGAGCTGTTTTTT	CASSLPGATGELFF
NA	NA	TRBJ2-7	TRBV5-1	TGCGCCAGCAGCTTGGATCACTACGAGCAGTACTTC	CASSLDHYEQYF
NA	NA	TRBJ1-5	TRBV20-1	TGCAGTGCCAGAGGTCAGCCCCAGCATTTT	CSARGQPQHF
NA	NA	TRBJ1-2	TRBV28	TGTGCCAGCAGTTATAGGACTAACTATGGCTACACCTTC	CASSYRTNYGYTF
NA	TRBD2	TRBJ2-1	TRBV4-2	TGTGCCAGCAGCCAGGGGACGGGAGGGAAGGGGGACAATGAGCAGTTCTTC	CASSQGTGGKGDNEQFF